This TCR beta chain was sequenced during a study of T cells in Graves' hyperthyroidism and ophthalmopathy. General study points: Most clonotypes expanded in thyroid above 0.001 were likewise present in blood.

Graves' hyperthyroidism without ophthalmopathy progression within 18 months was termed stable. V lost 3 bases to trimming and J lost 1 base, with 6 bases between them. Germline values: CDR1 LGHNT, CDR2 FRNRAP. This CDR3 is built from 13 residues. This clonotype appeared a few times. Its target is not known. TCR beta CDR3 regions were amplified from RNA transcripts. With the HTBI primer set, the TCR CDR3 went through a first round of RT-PCR. TCRdb re-called the multiplex PCR reads through MiXCR, storing one row per CDR3 protein. Of around 600,000 distinct CDR3 sequences in the sample, 15% to 19% were seen once.

The J gene is TRBJ1-1, the V gene TRBV12-5, with a tentative D call TRBD1 (5 bases). Sequenced sample: blood. The receptor was isolated from a woman in her thirties with Graves' hyperthyroidism. The chain's CDR3 is CASGLGENTEAFF. CDR3 nucleotide sequence: TGTGCTAGTGGTTTAGGGGAGAACACTGAAGCTTTCTTT.